Reported below is one T cell receptor beta chain. The assay was immunoSEQ multiplex PCR, and TCRdb's table has in-frame clones only and misses some. The sample yields around 260,000 clones, approximately 85% seen once. This sample is drawn from a study of blood T cell repertoires in COVID-19. The CDR3 length is 14 residues. Germline CDR1 is GTSNPN and CDR2 is SVGIG (reference sequence). Trimming removed 3 bases at V and 8 bases at J, with 16 bases between. The specimen was PBMCs or T cells enriched from blood (not recorded which). V usage is TRBV30 and J usage is TRBJ1-4; no clear D gene. The source of this sequence is a woman aged 25 to 39 who had recovered from COVID-19. The CDR3 reads CAWSEDLAGEKLFF. CDR3 nucleotides: TGTGCCTGGAGCGAGGACCTAGCTGGAGAAAAACTGTTTTTT.